Sequencing of this T cell receptor (beta chain) was carried out in a study of blood T cell repertoires in COVID-19 (dated by TCRdb to 2018 to 2021). For context, the study as a whole: Collaborator samples came from the United States, Italy and Spain and covered acute and convalescent phases of COVID-19. The prospective study material was composed of cDNA or gDNA derived from T cells, B-cell-depleted T cells, or PBMCs. Deeply sampled blood TCRbeta repertoires from subjects exposed to, actively infected with, or recovered from COVID-19 were included in the dataset. The repertoires were made available in a free public database intended to serve as a resource for research on the immune response to SARS-CoV-2. The samples were drawn from two sources: the first 160 participants of the ongoing ImmuneRACE study, and approximately 1,300 subjects contributed by 6 global collaborators. Nearly every sample came with metadata listing a de-identified subject ID, COVID-19 status, age in years and sex. HLA class I and class II types, where available, came from metadata supplied by the sample provider rather than from assay-based typing.

General study outcomes and caveats: The quantity of clinical and demographic metadata differed by source and by participant and was supplied without curation.

A second Seattle source provided samples from volunteer blood donors who had recovered from COVID-19. Collaborating institutions collected whole blood in K2EDTA tubes following their own protocols. For TCRbeta analysis, collaborators shipped samples as frozen whole blood, isolated PBMCs, or DNA extracted from either of those sample types. The CDR3 numbers 17 residues from cysteine through phenylalanine. The retained sequence is limited to the CDR3, 51 bases, with the frame set at the first base. V sheds 5 bases and J sheds 3 bases, leaving 22 bases between their ends. The germline V gene (reference sequence) sets CDR1 to SEHNR and CDR2 to FQNEAQ. On this clone itself: Its antigen specificity is not known. Nothing much larger sits one base from this clone, and base qualities are not available.

TCRbeta CDR3 regions were amplified from genomic DNA using the immunoSEQ Assay, a bias-controlled multiplex PCR. In the original analysis: Within the assay, amplification of reference gene primers was used to estimate how many nucleated cells each sample contained. To quantify the absolute abundance of each unique TCRbeta CDR3 rearrangement, sequence reads were collapsed and filtered. For each sample, productive Simpson clonality was calculated as the square root of Simpson's diversity index over productive rearrangements. TCRdb took this table from immuneACCESS and kept in-frame rearrangements with V and J called. Such tables lack part of the clones; where checked against another copy, unresolved V genes explain under half of the gap, and the rest is unexplained. Clone size and the V and J calls come from that table; the DNA yielded D and trimming. Across this sample there are hundreds of thousands of clones, with about 90% seen only once. Of the sample, roughly 3.5% is held by the ten largest clones.

The source is a woman in her late teens or twenties who had recovered from COVID-19. This receptor chain uses TRBV7-9 and TRBJ1-2; a weak D assignment points to TRBD1 (5 bases agree). Sequences were obtained from peripheral blood. The nucleotides are TGTGCCAGCAGCCTCGGATGGGGGGACCCCATGGACTATGGCTACACCTTC. It specifies CASSLGWGDPMDYGYTF.